The 17 T cell receptor beta chains in this list originate from one sample, sequenced in a study of T-cell memory formation after mild COVID-19. TCRdb used MiXCR to reprocess the 5' RACE reads, holding one entry per CDR3 protein. The sample lists some 300,000 distinct CDR3 sequences, around a fifth occurring once. The sequenced material came from PBMCs or a T cell subset sorted from them (not recorded which). The receptor source for this set is a man between 18 and 29 years old who had mild COVID-19 (a few samples of this study predate the infection). Cell type and time point are not known.

The V and J genes are TRBV7-9 and TRBJ2-2, with D unresolved. This CDR3 is built from 15 residues. V lost 2 bases to trimming and J lost 6 bases, with 13 bases between them. Germline lookup yields CDR1 SEHNR and CDR2 FQNEAQ (reference sequence). The CDR3 DNA reads as TGTGCCAGCAGCTTAATCGGGTCAGGATCCGGGGAGCTGTTTTTT. Translation gives CASSLIGSGSGELFF. Complete variable domain (other parts from reference TRBV7-9 and TRBJ2-2): DTGVSQNPRHKITKRGQNVTFRCDPISEHNRLYWYRQTLGQGPEFLTYFQNEAQLEKSRLLSDRFSAERPKGSFSTLEIQRTEQGDSAMYLCASSLIGSGSGELFFGEGSRLTVL.

The chain links TRBV7-2 to TRBJ1-2, with D unresolved. Between the trimmed V and J ends, which lost 5 bases and 3 bases, there was a span of 19 bases. Germline loops: CDR1 SGHTA, CDR2 FQGNSA. CDR3 length equals 16 residues. CDR3 protein: CASSQSSVQSDYGYTF. CDR3 DNA: TGTGCCAGCAGCCAGTCCTCCGTTCAGAGCGACTATGGCTACACCTTC.

This clonotype has just a few counts. The V call is TRBV6-1, the J call TRBJ2-1; D may be TRBD1 or TRBD2 (6 bases each). CDR1 MNHNS and CDR2 SASEGT come from the germline V gene. The CDR3 has 15 amino acids. The V end was cut by 7 bases, the J end by 6 bases, with 19 bases between. The CDR3 loop is CASIERLGGGNEQFF. The CDR3 DNA sequence: TGTGCCAGCATCGAAAGACTAGGAGGGGGCAATGAGCAGTTCTTC.

The chain carries TRBV30 and TRBJ1-5; D not resolved. Trimming shortened V by 3 bases and J by 7 bases, and 16 bases separated the two germline ends. Per germline, CDR1 GTSNPN and CDR2 SVGIG (reference sequence). This CDR3 contains 14 residues. The CDR3 DNA is TGTGCCTGGAGCGTCAACAGTCTCGAACAGCCCCAGCATTTT. It specifies CAWSVNSLEQPQHF.

This chain joins TRBV6-6 and TRBJ1-1; TRBD1 matches 8 bases. From germline, CDR1 is MNHNY and CDR2 SVGAGI (reference sequence). The V segment lost 6 bases and the J segment 11 bases; nucleotides outside the gene matches: 8. The CDR3 has 12 residues. The CDR3 loop is CASSIDRGWAFF. CDR3 nucleotides: TGTGCCAGCAGCATAGACAGGGGTTGGGCTTTCTTT.

This clonotype was detected only a few times. The rearrangement joins TRBV30 to TRBJ2-7; tentatively, D is TRBD2 (5 bases). Per germline, CDR1 GTSNPN and CDR2 SVGIG (reference sequence). The CDR3 loop spans 14 amino acids. V shed 3 bases and J shed 2 bases, with 14 bases lying between them. The DNA of the CDR3 is TGTGCCTGGAGCCCCCCCCTAGCTCCCTACGAGCAGTACTTC. This sequence encodes CAWSPPLAPYEQYF.

This clonotype showed up just a few times. The chain carries TRBV5-1 and TRBJ1-3, with a weak D call TRBD1 (6 bases). The CDR3 totals 15 residues. Germline lookup yields CDR1 SGHRS and CDR2 YFSETQ. Between the trimmed V and J ends, which lost 4 bases and 0 bases, there was a span of 11 bases. CDR3 region: CASSPRTDSGNTIYF. CDR3 nucleotide sequence: TGCGCCAGCAGCCCACGGACAGACTCTGGAAACACCATATATTTT.

The chain couples TRBV12-3 or TRBV12-4 to TRBJ2-2, with TRBD2 identical over 10 bases. The CDR3 loop spans 15 amino acids. With 6 bases clipped from V and 4 bases from J, the junction kept 5 bases outside the gene matches. CDR3 bases: TGTGCCAGCAGAAGAACTAGCGGGGCCACCGGGGAGCTGTTTTTT. Translation: CASRRTSGATGELFF.

J is TRBJ1-5 and V is TRBV5-6; weak D call: TRBD1 (6 bases). The CDR3 is 15 residues long. V dropped 4 bases and J dropped 1 base, with 12 bases sitting between them. CDR1 SGHDT and CDR2 YYEEEE come from the germline V gene. The CDR3 reads CASSAAGDSNQPQHF. The CDR3 DNA reads as TGTGCCAGCAGCGCGGCAGGGGACAGCAATCAGCCCCAGCATTTT.

The chain combines TRBV5-1 with TRBJ2-7; 11 nucleotides match TRBD1. The V segment lost 4 bases and the J segment 4 bases; nucleotides outside the gene matches: 7. The CDR3 runs to 15 residues. The germline V gene has CDR1 SGHRS and CDR2 YFSETQ. This CDR3 reads CASSVSGTGGYEQYF. CDR3 nucleotide sequence: TGCGCCAGCAGCGTCTCCGGGACAGGGGGGTACGAGCAGTACTTC.

The chain uses TRBV29-1 and TRBJ1-1, with D perhaps TRBD1 (6 bases). The CDR3 is made up of 12 amino acids. Germline V CDR1 and CDR2: SQVTM, ANQGSEA. V lost 5 bases to trimming and J lost 4 bases, with 11 bases between them. In DNA, the CDR3 is TGCAGCGTTTCACAGGGCGGCACTGAAGCTTTCTTT. This sequence encodes CSVSQGGTEAFF.

This clonotype was picked up a small number of times. The chain has TRBV20-1 and TRBJ2-5; D might be TRBD2 (5 bases). Germline V CDR1 and CDR2: DFQATT, SNEGSKA (reference sequence). This CDR3 has 14 residues. V gave up 3 bases and J gave up 1 base, with 12 bases separating them. CDR3 region: CSASPGVLQETQYF. CDR3 bases: TGCAGTGCTAGTCCCGGGGTGCTCCAAGAGACCCAGTACTTC.

V usage is TRBV20-1 and J usage is TRBJ2-3; D is perhaps TRBD1 or TRBD2 (5 bases each). In germline, CDR1 is DFQATT, CDR2 SNEGSKA (reference sequence). This CDR3 has 16 residues. Trimming took off 0 bases at V and 1 base at J, with 14 bases between the two ends. The CDR3 is CSARDGDGAGTDTQYF. The CDR3 nucleotides read TGCAGTGCTAGAGATGGGGACGGGGCCGGCACAGATACGCAGTATTTT.

The chain joins TRBV4-1 to TRBJ2-2, with 7 bases that match TRBD1. J was trimmed by 3 bases and V by 2 bases; bases with no gene match: 3. Germline V CDR1 and CDR2: MGHRA, YSYEKL. This CDR3 has 15 residues. CDR3 in DNA: TGCGCCAGCAGCCAACGAGACAGGGACACCGGGGAGCTGTTTTTT. Its protein is CASSQRDRDTGELFF.

This rearrangement joins TRBV7-3 to TRBJ2-1, with no clear D. V was cut by 5 bases and J by 0 bases, with 11 bases left in between. The CDR3 consists of 15 residues. Per germline, CDR1 SGHTA and CDR2 FQGTGA. In DNA, the CDR3 is TGTGCCAGCAGCGCCCGGCTTGACTCCTACAATGAGCAGTTCTTC. It is translated as CASSARLDSYNEQFF.

The sample holds a few counts of this clonotype. CDR3 nucleotides: TGCAGCGTTAGACACCCGAACACCGGGGAGCTGTTTTTT. Protein: CSVRHPNTGELFF. This rearrangement joins TRBV29-1 to TRBJ2-2; D ambiguous. Germline loops: CDR1 SQVTM, CDR2 ANQGSEA. Trimming took 5 bases from V and 0 from J, leaving 7 bases between them. This CDR3 comprises 13 residues.

This clonotype has more than one count but fewer than ten. The chain carries TRBV7-3 and TRBJ2-2; no definite D call. Germline CDR1 reads SGHTA; CDR2 reads FQGTGA. V was pared by 5 bases and J by 5 bases, with 15 bases between. The CDR3 has 15 residues. The CDR3 DNA sequence: TGTGCCAGCAGCCCTCTTGTTGGGGTAACCGGGGAGCTGTTTTTT. Protein sequence: CASSPLVGVTGELFF.